Below are 23 T cell receptor beta chains sequenced from a single sample in a study of T cell repertoires in cytomegalovirus infection. Their antigens are not known. TCRdb analysed the reads with MiXCR anew, one entry per CDR3 protein. The sample yields about 830,000 distinct CDR3 sequences, 30% to 35% seen once. Specimen: cultured CD8+ T cells from PBMCs, collected from culture after CMV antigen stimulation. Every receptor here comes from a human donor in good health (CMV status not recorded). Some clones in this sample may be carry-over from other donors' samples.

There are many counts of this clonotype. This chain connects TRBV11-2 to TRBJ1-4; no reliable D call. From germline, CDR1 is SGHAT and CDR2 FQNNGV. This CDR3 region has 17 residues. Trimming removed 3 bases from V and 6 bases from J, with 20 bases in between. Written as DNA, the CDR3 is TGTGCCAGCAGCTTCCCATTCAGGTCCCCACAGTATGAAAAACTGTTTTTT. Its translation is CASSFPFRSPQYEKLFF.

Notes on this clonotype: The germline gene is not matched at one end of the junction; a read error may be the cause. V and J are TRBV6-1 and TRBJ1-2; D is undetermined. CDR3 length: 8 residues. Germline-derived CDR1 and CDR2 are MNHNS and SASEGT. CDR3 sequence: CASHGYTF. The CDR3 DNA reads TGTGCCAGCCATGGGTACACCTTC.

As DNA, the CDR3 is TGTGCCAGCAGTTTAACCCTGGAACAAGAGACCCAGTACTTC. Its translation is CASSLTLEQETQYF. The chain employs TRBV28 and TRBJ2-5, with D unresolved. V lost 2 bases and J lost 2, with 9 bases in between. CDR3 length: 14 amino acids. Germline CDR1 and CDR2: MDHEN and SYDVKM.

This clonotype was observed a handful of times. V is TRBV7-9 and J is TRBJ2-3; 9 bases fit TRBD1. Germline V gene lookup returns CDR1 SEHNR and CDR2 FQNEAQ (reference sequence). This CDR3 has 16 amino acids. J was trimmed by 3 bases and V by 3 bases; bases with no gene match: 7. The CDR3, as DNA: TGTGCCAGCAGCTTTCTGGGACAGGGATATACAGATACGCAGTATTTT. This encodes CASSFLGQGYTDTQYF. The full variable domain, in which reference TRBV7-9 and TRBJ2-3 provide the parts outside the CDR3, is DTGVSQNPRHKITKRGQNVTFRCDPISEHNRLYWYRQTLGQGPEFLTYFQNEAQLEKSRLLSDRFSAERPKGSFSTLEIQRTEQGDSAMYLCASSFLGQGYTDTQYFGPGTRLTVL.

This clonotype qualifies as medium-sized (0.01 to 0.1%). V and J are TRBV28 and TRBJ2-3; 10 nucleotides agree with TRBD2. The germline V gene has CDR1 MDHEN and CDR2 SYDVKM. V shed 1 base, J shed 6 bases, and the junction held 4 bases outside the gene matches. This CDR3 has 15 amino acids. The CDR3 spells CASSLYLAGEDTQYF. CDR3 nucleotide sequence: TGTGCCAGCAGTTTATACCTAGCGGGGGAGGATACGCAGTATTTT.

This sequence joins TRBV2 and TRBJ1-5; TRBD1 aligns across 7 bases. Per the germline V gene, CDR1 is SNHLY and CDR2 is FYNNEI. There are 15 residues in the CDR3. J was trimmed by 3 bases and V by 6 bases; bases with no gene match: 8. As DNA, the CDR3 is TGTGCCAGCAGCGGTCCCGGGACAGTCAATCAGCCCCAGCATTTT. It codes for CASSGPGTVNQPQHF.

The V and J genes are TRBV27 and TRBJ2-7; 8 bases fit TRBD2. The CDR3 contains 14 residues. CDR1 and CDR2 (germline): MNHEY, SMNVEV (reference sequence). V lost 8 bases, J lost 0 bases, and 6 bases stayed unmatched. In DNA, the CDR3 is TGTGCCAGCGGGCGGGGGGCCCCCTCCTACGAGCAGTACTTC. It codes for CASGRGAPSYEQYF.

This clonotype was observed a handful of times. The V and J genes are TRBV6-5 and TRBJ1-1; D call uncertain. Trimming removed 2 bases from V and 0 bases from J, with 16 bases in between. The CDR3 runs to 17 residues. Looked up from germline, CDR1 is MNHEY and CDR2 is SVGAGI. CDR3 sequence: CASSYGGPRRMNTEAFF. The CDR3 DNA is TGTGCCAGCAGTTACGGAGGGCCACGCCGAATGAACACTGAAGCTTTCTTT.

Written as DNA, the CDR3 is TGTGCCAGTAGTATTGGGACAGGAGGTTATGGCTACACCTTC. Residues: CASSIGTGGYGYTF. This chain uses TRBV19 with TRBJ1-2, with 8 nucleotides matching TRBD1. CDR3 length: 14 residues. V lost 3 bases to trimming and J lost 5 bases; unmatched junction nucleotides: 5. Germline values: CDR1 LNHDA, CDR2 SQIVND (reference sequence).

Concerning this clonotype itself: At one end the junction does not follow the germline gene, possibly because of a read error. This rearrangement joins TRBV6-5 to TRBJ1-1; unclear D gene. CDR3 length: 15 residues. Germline V gene lookup returns CDR1 MNHEY and CDR2 SVGAGI. The CDR3 loop is CASRYSSPATHEAFF. The CDR3 nucleotides are TGTGCCAGCCGTTACTCGAGTCCCGCCACCCATGAAGCTTTCTTT.

This clonotype was counted a few times. This sequence joins TRBV3-1 and TRBJ2-5; D is perhaps TRBD2 (6 bases). Trimming left V 4 bases short and J 4 bases short, with 16 bases between. Germline values: CDR1 LGHDT, CDR2 YNNKEL (reference sequence). The CDR3 is 15 amino acids. The CDR3 loop is CASSPSRGRGETQYF. The CDR3 DNA reads TGTGCCAGCAGCCCCTCCCGGGGGAGAGGAGAGACCCAGTACTTC.

This chain uses TRBV5-8 with TRBJ2-1, with D perhaps TRBD2 (6 bases). Germline CDR1 reads SGHTS; CDR2 reads YDEGEE. Deletions cut 1 base from V and 4 bases from J, with 12 bases between. There are 15 residues in the CDR3. CDR3 sequence reads: CASSLYGGGYNEQFF. DNA for the CDR3: TGTGCCAGCAGCTTGTACGGGGGTGGATACAATGAGCAGTTCTTC.

A few counts support this clonotype. The rearrangement joins TRBV4-3 to TRBJ2-3, with 8 bases identical to TRBD1. CDR1 is LGHNA and CDR2 is YSLEER in the germline V gene. This CDR3 is 17 amino acids long. The J segment lost 6 bases and the V segment lost 1 base, leaving 12 bases of the junction unmatched. In DNA form, the CDR3 reads TGCGCCAGCAGCCAAGGATATCCAGGGGGCAAAGGGGATACGCAGTATTTT. Amino acids: CASSQGYPGGKGDTQYF.

This sequence joins TRBV7-9 and TRBJ1-5; no firm D call. CDR3 length equals 15 residues. Per germline, CDR1 SEHNR and CDR2 FQNEAQ (reference sequence). The V gene lost 0 bases and the J gene lost 0 bases, with 6 bases spanning the gap. The CDR3 DNA reads as TGTGCCAGCAGCTTAGCGTCCCCTAGCAATCAGCCCCAGCATTTT. It encodes CASSLASPSNQPQHF. The whole variable domain, filled in from reference TRBV7-9 and TRBJ1-5, reads DTGVSQNPRHKITKRGQNVTFRCDPISEHNRLYWYRQTLGQGPEFLTYFQNEAQLEKSRLLSDRFSAERPKGSFSTLEIQRTEQGDSAMYLCASSLASPSNQPQHFGDGTRLSIL.

This clonotype occurred a few times. The V gene is TRBV5-4, the J gene TRBJ1-6; unclear D gene. The germline V gene encodes CDR1 SGHNT and CDR2 YYREEE (reference sequence). Trimming took off 0 bases at V and 7 bases at J, with 11 bases between the two ends. The CDR3 has 15 residues. The CDR3 spells CASSLERGSNSPLHF. The CDR3 nucleotides read TGTGCCAGCAGCTTGGAACGGGGTTCCAATTCACCCCTCCACTTT.

CDR3 bases: TGCAGTGCTAGTGGGACAGATCTAGTCAAAAACATTCAGTACTTC. Translation: CSASGTDLVKNIQYF. The chain employs TRBV20-1 and TRBJ2-4; 7 bases agree with TRBD1. The V gene end was trimmed by 3 bases and the J gene end by 3 bases; junction bases not matched to a gene: 8. The V gene's germline CDR1 is DFQATT and CDR2 SNEGSKA (reference sequence). The CDR3 runs to 15 residues.

The V gene is TRBV6-1, the J gene TRBJ1-1; a weak D match, TRBD1 (6 bases). CDR1 is MNHNS and CDR2 is SASEGT in the germline V gene. The CDR3 runs 14 residues. Trimming shortened V by 2 bases and J by 5 bases, and 12 bases separated the two germline ends. The CDR3 DNA reads as TGTGCCAGCAGTGAATTCGGGAGGGGGACTGAAGCTTTCTTT. Protein product: CASSEFGRGTEAFF.

This clonotype was detected only a few times. The chain carries TRBV19 and TRBJ1-2, with TRBD1 matching over 10 bases. CDR1 and CDR2 (germline): LNHDA, SQIVND (reference sequence). V shed 8 bases and J 4 bases; nucleotides not matched to a gene: 19. This CDR3 has 18 amino acids. The CDR3 loop reads CASPWRATGTGALYGYTF. In DNA, the CDR3 is TGTGCCAGTCCCTGGAGGGCCACCGGGACAGGGGCTCTCTATGGCTACACCTTC. Using reference TRBV19 and TRBJ1-2 for the parts outside the CDR3, the full variable domain is DGGITQSPKYLFRKEGQNVTLSCEQNLNHDAMYWYRQDPGQGLRLIYYSQIVNDFQKGDIAEGYSVSREKKESFPLTVTSAQKNPTAFYLCASPWRATGTGALYGYTFGSGTRLTVV.

This sequence joins TRBV7-9 and TRBJ2-1; a possible D gene is TRBD1 (6 bases). V was cut by 4 bases and J by 3 bases, with 16 bases left in between. The CDR3 length is 16 residues. Germline V CDR1 and CDR2: SEHNR, FQNEAQ (reference sequence). The CDR3 loop reads CASSSPQRTVYNEQFF. CDR3 nucleotides: TGTGCCAGCAGCTCCCCCCAAAGGACAGTCTACAATGAGCAGTTCTTC.

The chain carries TRBV6-5 and TRBJ1-2; D is unresolved. The V end was cut by 0 bases, the J end by 12 bases, with 17 bases between. Germline values: CDR1 MNHEY, CDR2 SVGAGI. This CDR3 is built from 14 residues. CDR3 nucleotides: TGTGCCAGCAGTTACTCGGGCCAGCAAGCCGACGACACCTTC. Translating gives CASSYSGQQADDTF.

The V and J genes are TRBV10-3 and TRBJ2-7, with D hard to call. This CDR3 has 11 residues. V lost 6 bases and J 6 bases, leaving 9 bases between the germline ends. Per germline, CDR1 ENHRY and CDR2 SYGVKD. For the CDR3, the DNA is TGTGCCATCAGGGAAGTCCCCGAGCAGTACTTC. Translation: CAIREVPEQYF.

This clonotype was counted between two and nine times. The chain combines TRBV6-6 with TRBJ1-2; D not certain. The CDR3 runs 13 residues. With 2 bases removed from V and 3 bases from J, the gap between germline ends came to 7 bases. Germline V lookup: CDR1 MNHNY, CDR2 SVGAGI (reference sequence). CDR3 loop: CASSYENYYGYTF. DNA of the CDR3: TGTGCCAGCAGTTACGAAAACTACTATGGCTACACCTTC.

CDR3 in DNA: TGTGCCACCAGTGACATAAGCGGGGGGGCCTACAATGAGCAGTTCTTC. Residues: CATSDISGGAYNEQFF. The gene calls are TRBV24-1 and TRBJ2-1; 10 nucleotides agree with TRBD2. The V gene end was trimmed by 4 bases and the J gene end by 2 bases; junction bases not matched to a gene: 4. CDR1 and CDR2 (germline): KGHDR, SFDVKD. CDR3 length equals 16 residues.